Below, 25 T cell receptor beta chains from the same sample are listed, as sequenced in a study of T cell changes during pregnancy in multiple sclerosis. Assay used: immunoSEQ multiplex PCR; TCRdb lists only in-frame clones, some missing. This sample has 40,000 to 50,000 clones, with approximately 80% found just once. This specimen was CD4+ T cells from peripheral blood mononuclear cells, taken before pregnancy. These receptors were collected from a female donor with multiple sclerosis, enrolled in a pregnancy study.

This clone was seen a few times. For the CDR3, the DNA is TGTGCCAGCAGCTTTTCACAGGGGATCTCCTACGAGCAGTACTTC. This translates into CASSFSQGISYEQYF. The chain carries TRBV11-2 and TRBJ2-7, with 7 bases that match TRBD1. J lost 0 bases, V lost 3 bases, and 5 bases had no gene match. The CDR3 has 15 residues. Germline CDR1 reads SGHAT; CDR2 reads FQNNGV.

The genes are TRBV18 and TRBJ1-1; D may be TRBD1 (5 bases). Trimming left V 0 bases short and J 4 bases short, with 15 bases between. Germline V gene sequence: CDR1 KGHSH, CDR2 LQKENI. This CDR3 is built from 16 residues. In nucleotides, the CDR3 is TGTGCCAGCTCACCACCCGGGACTCAAAGCCTCACTGAAGCTTTCTTT. This codes for CASSPPGTQSLTEAFF.

In this sample, this clone turned up a few times. The chain uses TRBV4-2 and TRBJ1-2; 10 nucleotides match TRBD1. CDR3 size: 13 residues. Germline assignment: CDR1 LGHNA and CDR2 YNFKEQ. J was trimmed by 5 bases and V by 5 bases; bases with no gene match: 2. The CDR3 bases are TGTGCCAGCAGCGGGGACAGGGGTTATGGCTACACCTTC. Encoded protein: CASSGDRGYGYTF.

The sample holds one count of this clone. The chain is built from TRBV14 and TRBJ2-1; 8 bases line up with TRBD2. CDR1 SGHDN and CDR2 FVKESK come from the germline V gene. V was pared by 0 bases and J by 6 bases, with 7 bases of the junction left unmatched. This CDR3 contains 16 residues. The CDR3, as DNA: TGTGCCAGCAGCCAAGATCTGGGACTAGGATCCAATGAGCAGTTCTTC. Amino acids: CASSQDLGLGSNEQFF.

The chain joins TRBV6-5 to TRBJ2-3; maybe TRBD1 (6 bases). V lost 2 bases to trimming and J lost 6 bases, with 15 bases between them. The CDR3 runs to 15 residues. From germline, CDR1 is MNHEY and CDR2 SVGAGI. CDR3 coding DNA: TGTGCCAGCAGTTACGGTGGTGGGGGCTGGGATACGCAGTATTTT. Its translation: CASSYGGGGWDTQYF.

The chain carries TRBV9 and TRBJ2-2; 12 bases agree with TRBD2. From germline, CDR1 is SGDLS and CDR2 YYNGEE. There are 17 residues in the CDR3. Germline trimming cut 0 bases from V and 8 bases from J; bases unmatched to any gene: 8. The CDR3 sequence: CASSVAQTSGSSGELFF. CDR3 bases: TGTGCCAGCAGCGTAGCCCAGACTAGCGGGAGTAGTGGGGAGCTGTTTTTT.

The chain couples TRBV4-2 to TRBJ2-2; D gene unclear. Germline V CDR1 and CDR2: LGHNA, YNFKEQ. CDR3 length: 15 residues. V lost 0 bases, J lost 6 bases, and 11 bases lay in between. Here the CDR3 DNA reads TGTGCCAGCAGCCAAGAAAGGATAGCTGCCGGGGAGCTGTTTTTT. Protein sequence: CASSQERIAAGELFF.

The chain employs TRBV18 and TRBJ2-5, with TRBD2 as a possible D gene (5 bases). CDR1 is KGHSH and CDR2 is LQKENI in the germline V gene. This CDR3 region has 14 residues. Trimming stripped 3 bases from V and 1 base from J, with 9 bases between. The CDR3 DNA reads TGTGCCAGCTCACCTCGGGGAGCCCAAGAGACCCAGTACTTC. Its translation is CASSPRGAQETQYF. Complete variable domain (other parts from reference TRBV18 and TRBJ2-5): NAGVMQNPRHLVRRRGQEARLRCSPMKGHSHVYWYRQLPEEGLKFMVYLQKENIIDESGMPKERFSAEFPKEGPSILRIQQVVRGDSAAYFCASSPRGAQETQYFGPGTRLLVL.

The rearrangement uses TRBV11-3 and TRBJ2-3, with a possible D match to TRBD2 (5 bases). V shed 5 bases and J shed 6 bases, with 9 bases lying between them. CDR3 size: 12 residues. The germline V gene encodes CDR1 SGHNT and CDR2 YENEEA. CDR3 DNA sequence: TGTGCCAGCAGCCGAAGGGAGGATACGCAGTATTTT. Residues: CASSRREDTQYF.

The gene calls are TRBV19 and TRBJ1-2; weak D call: TRBD1 (6 bases). The ends were cut back, 3 bases at V and 6 bases at J, with 11 bases in the middle. CDR1 is LNHDA, CDR2 SQIVND, per germline (reference sequence). The CDR3 is made up of 13 amino acids. The CDR3, as DNA: TGTGCCAGTAGTATTTGGGCAGGGGATGGCTACACCTTC. Translation: CASSIWAGDGYTF. The variable domain in full, with the rest retrieved from reference TRBV19 and TRBJ1-2, is DGGITQSPKYLFRKEGQNVTLSCEQNLNHDAMYWYRQDPGQGLRLIYYSQIVNDFQKGDIAEGYSVSREKKESFPLTVTSAQKNPTAFYLCASSIWAGDGYTFGSGTRLTVV.

The chain has TRBV6-1 and TRBJ1-4; no firm D call. The CDR3 covers 13 residues. V was shortened by 2 bases and J by 5 bases, with 6 bases between the two germline ends. Germline loops: CDR1 MNHNS, CDR2 SASEGT. CDR3 bases: TGTGCCAGCAGTGAACAGGTCAATGAAAAACTGTTTTTT. This codes for CASSEQVNEKLFF.

CDR3 coding DNA: TGTGCCAGCAGAGTCGGGACACAGGGAGACTATGGCTACACCTTC. Amino acids: CASRVGTQGDYGYTF. This chain uses TRBV28 with TRBJ1-2, with D possibly matching TRBD1 (6 bases). The germline V and J ends were trimmed by 6 bases and 3 bases, with 17 bases remaining between them. CDR3 length equals 15 residues. CDR1 and CDR2 from the germline V gene are MDHEN and SYDVKM.

The chain is built from TRBV11-2 and TRBJ2-5; TRBD2 is a possible D gene (5 bases). The CDR3 is made up of 15 amino acids. Germline-derived CDR1 and CDR2 are SGHAT and FQNNGV. Trimming removed 5 bases from V and 5 bases from J, with 18 bases in between. The CDR3 is CASSLLDTTGETQYF. Here the CDR3 DNA reads TGTGCCAGCAGCCTTTTAGATACAACGGGGGAGACCCAGTACTTC. Looking up the rest from reference TRBV11-2 and TRBJ2-5 gives the full variable domain: EAGVAQSPRYKIIEKRQSVAFWCNPISGHATLYWYQQILGQGPKLLIQFQNNGVVDDSQLPKDRFSAERLKGVDSTLKIQPAKLEDSAVYLCASSLLDTTGETQYFGPGTRLLVL.

The chain links TRBV4-2 to TRBJ1-5; D gene uncertain. Germline CDR1 reads LGHNA; CDR2 reads YNFKEQ. Trimming took 2 bases from V and 4 from J, leaving 15 bases between them. The CDR3 runs to 16 residues. For the CDR3, the DNA is TGTGCCAGCAGCCAACCTCCGGGGTTAGGGAATCAGCCCCAGCATTTT. Its protein product is CASSQPPGLGNQPQHF.

V and J are TRBV6-5 and TRBJ1-2, with D possibly TRBD1 on 5 matching bases. Germline lookup yields CDR1 MNHEY and CDR2 SVGAGI. The CDR3 has 15 residues. V lost 2 bases to trimming and J lost 2 bases, with 12 bases between them. The CDR3 spells CASSYVGGLNYGYTF. The CDR3 nucleotides are TGTGCCAGCAGTTACGTCGGGGGACTAAACTATGGCTACACCTTC.

The CDR3 bases are TGCGCCAGCAGCTTGTACGCAACAGGGGACGTGGTACAGACCCAGTACTTC. This translates into CASSLYATGDVVQTQYF. The chain uses TRBV5-1 and TRBJ2-5; 7 bases align to TRBD1. With 1 base clipped from V and 6 bases from J, the junction kept 15 bases outside the gene matches. Germline V gene data show CDR1 as SGHRS and CDR2 as YFSETQ. The CDR3 is 17 amino acids.

This chain links TRBV5-1 with TRBJ1-2; the D gene is possibly TRBD1 (6 bases). Germline V gene sequence: CDR1 SGHRS, CDR2 YFSETQ. This CDR3 has 14 amino acids. V dropped 0 bases and J dropped 4 bases, with 10 bases sitting between them. CDR3 amino acids: CASSLDGQLYGYTF. In nucleotides, the CDR3 is TGCGCCAGCAGCTTGGACGGACAGCTCTATGGCTACACCTTC.

The CDR3 loop reads CASSVEHRRPYGYTF. The CDR3, as DNA: TGTGCCAGCAGCGTAGAACACAGACGACCTTATGGCTACACCTTC. The V gene is TRBV9, the J gene TRBJ1-2; no definite D call. The CDR3 loop spans 15 amino acids. CDR1 is SGDLS, CDR2 YYNGEE, per germline. Trimming removed 0 bases from V and 5 bases from J, with 14 bases in between.

V gene TRBV6-5 combines with J gene TRBJ1-2, with D unclear. The CDR3 spans 14 residues. Germline V gene data show CDR1 as MNHEY and CDR2 as SVGAGI. Trimming took off 5 bases at V and 8 bases at J, with 18 bases between the two ends. The CDR3 loop reads CASSPSSITQGYTF. In nucleotides, the CDR3 is TGTGCCAGCAGTCCGTCTAGTATTACTCAGGGCTACACCTTC.

This sequence joins TRBV7-8 and TRBJ1-3; TRBD1 agrees at 7 bases. The CDR3 sequence is 15 residues long. The trim removed 3 bases at V and 2 bases at J, leaving 4 bases unmatched. Germline CDR1 is SGHVS and CDR2 is FQNEAQ. The CDR3 bases are TGTGCCAGCAGCTTGACAGGGTCCGCTGGAAACACCATATATTTT. Protein: CASSLTGSAGNTIYF.

This chain connects TRBV19 to TRBJ1-6, with D maybe TRBD1 (6 bases). V was trimmed by 7 bases and J by 4 bases, leaving 11 bases between them. Looked up from germline, CDR1 is LNHDA and CDR2 is SQIVND (reference sequence). This CDR3 is 14 amino acids long. DNA of the CDR3: TGTGCCAGTACCTCAGGGGTATATAATTCACCCCTCCACTTT. It encodes CASTSGVYNSPLHF.

This clone was counted between two and nine times. The rearrangement joins TRBV10-1 to TRBJ2-7; D possibly corresponds to TRBD1 (5 bases). The CDR3 extends over 12 amino acids. V was trimmed by 8 bases and J by 5 bases, leaving 13 bases between them. CDR1 and CDR2 from the germline V gene are WNHNN and SYGVQD (reference sequence). The CDR3 reads CASGAGWNEQYF. Written as DNA, the CDR3 is TGCGCCAGCGGTGCAGGGTGGAACGAGCAGTACTTC.

The V gene is TRBV4-2, the J gene TRBJ1-2, with 11 bases fitting TRBD1. The CDR3 is 18 amino acids. Germline V gives CDR1 LGHNA, CDR2 YNFKEQ. Losses at the gene ends were 1 base for V and 3 bases for J; bases not matched to a gene: 10. CDR3 sequence (DNA): TGTGCCAGCAGCCAAGGGACAGGGGGCGCCTTAACTTACTATGGCTACACCTTC. Protein sequence: CASSQGTGGALTYYGYTF.

This clone was seen a single time. This rearrangement joins TRBV6-1 to TRBJ1-3; 10 positions match TRBD1. Per germline, CDR1 MNHNS and CDR2 SASEGT. The length of the CDR3 is 14 residues. The V and J ends lost 10 bases and 3 bases, in that order; junction bases with no gene match: 6. In DNA, the CDR3 is TGTGCCACCGGCGACAGGGGGCTTGGAAACACCATATATTTT. Protein: CATGDRGLGNTIYF.

On this clone itself: Additional DNA sequences in this sample encode the identical CDR3. The chain carries TRBV6-5 and TRBJ1-1; 7 bases are a match to TRBD1. Germline V gene data show CDR1 as MNHEY and CDR2 as SVGAGI. V dropped 5 bases and J dropped 4; count of bases not matched to a gene: 4. The CDR3 covers 13 residues. The CDR3 loop reads CASSRQGPTEAFF. For the CDR3, the DNA is TGTGCCAGCAGTCGACAGGGTCCCACTGAAGCTTTCTTT.